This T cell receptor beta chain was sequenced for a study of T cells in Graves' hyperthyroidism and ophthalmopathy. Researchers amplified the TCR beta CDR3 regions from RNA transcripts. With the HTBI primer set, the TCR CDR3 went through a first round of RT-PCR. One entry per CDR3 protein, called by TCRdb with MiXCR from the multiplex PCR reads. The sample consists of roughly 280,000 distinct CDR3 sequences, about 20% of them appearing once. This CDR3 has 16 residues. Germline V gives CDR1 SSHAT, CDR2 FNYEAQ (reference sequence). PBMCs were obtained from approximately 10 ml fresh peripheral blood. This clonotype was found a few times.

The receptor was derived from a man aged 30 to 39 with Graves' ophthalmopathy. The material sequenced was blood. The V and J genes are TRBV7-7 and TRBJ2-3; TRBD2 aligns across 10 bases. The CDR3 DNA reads TGTGCTAGCGCCAAATCAGCGGGAGGGCCCGGAGATACGCAGTATTTT. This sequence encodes CASAKSAGGPGDTQYF.